This entry features one T cell receptor (delta chain) sequence. Based on its abundance in the sample, this clone is hyperexpanded (1% or more). Its antigen is unknown. No per-base quality is available; no much larger clone lies one base away. Pregnant women getting prenatal care were recruited in Kampala, Uganda, and their infants were enrolled; maternal HIV status had to be documented. Home visits to families took place weekly, and collection of infant clinical information, oral swabs and peripheral blood began at 6 weeks of age and was repeated every 4 months after that. Blood was drawn into heparin tubes, and PBMC were separated by Ficoll-Paque density gradient centrifugation and then cryopreserved. CDR1 and CDR2 are read off the germline V gene as GEAIGNYY and EKD. From its cysteine to its phenylalanine, the CDR3 spans 21 amino acids. CDR3 DNA only is kept here, 63 bases in frame from base 1. V and J lose 1 base and 2 bases, and a span of 23 bases separates them.

The method behind the library was RT-PCR. To generate TCR cDNA, PBMC RNA underwent reverse transcription with SuperScript II using gamma-chain- and delta-chain-specific primers. Purification of cDNA was performed with AMPure XP beads, after which the cDNA was amplified and indexed with Illumina adapters by means of the Nextera XT Index Kit. Sequencing of the gammadelta TCR libraries was done on an Illumina MiSeq using a V2 300-cycle kit. The original methods were these. Using MiXCR v2.1.12, CDR3 sequences were assembled, and reads were mapped onto D, J and V genes obtained from GenBank. VDJtools v1.2.1 was used to analyze the repertoires of the CDR3 clonotypes. TCRdb processed the public reads again with the CATT caller, after which rows with matching DNA were combined. These V and J calls are TCRdb output, not the study's own analysis. Counted in this sample were some 510 delta-chain clones; around 47% of them appeared once. The leading ten clones occupy approximately 28% of the sample.

This record comes from a study of delta chains in infants with herpesvirus infections (dated by TCRdb to 2021 to 2023). In terms of the full investigation: A Ugandan infant birth cohort was prospectively followed from birth to characterize gammadelta T cell responses to primary cytomegalovirus (CMV) infection. By approximate age, the infant blood samples fell into groups of 1.5, 4, 8 and 12 months. Previously published Belgian fetal and cord blood gammadelta TCR data were added only for comparison and were not generated in this cohort. Using PBMC, gammadelta TCRs were sequenced for approximately 17 CMV-infected infants, one of whom was congenitally infected, and for several CMV-uninfected infants who had enough sample available. A public fetal Vdelta1/Vgamma8 gammadelta TCR clonotype was searched for in infants infected with CMV after birth.

Results the study describes overall, beyond this receptor: The frequency of the public clonotype among Vdelta1 cells appeared to be inversely correlated with age at infection and fell quickly, apparently not lasting beyond roughly nine weeks. The public clonotype might still be present below the detection limit in CMV-uninfected infants. The authors acknowledged a small sample size and a lack of race- or environment-matched controls, because almost all Ugandans acquire CMV before adulthood. The public Vdelta1 clonotype appeared in 4 of 18 CMV-infected infants: three infected postnatally before 120 days of age, plus the congenitally infected infant. The public clonotype was detected only at the first time point after infection and was not found in uninfected infants or in infants infected after 120 days.

The rearrangement joined TRDV2 to TRDJ3, with a weak D call of TRDD3 (5 bases match). The origin of this receptor is a human donor who was a Ugandan infant, either HIV-exposed or HIV-unexposed (not recorded which). Sequenced here: peripheral blood, sampled at time point 3 of longitudinal follow-up. This receptor has the CDR3 CACDTPVWESRDAWDTRQMFF. The sequenced DNA: TGTGCCTGTGACACGCCCGTCTGGGAGTCCAGGGACGCCTGGGACACCCGACAGATGTTTTTC.